This is a list of T cell receptor beta chains from one sample in a study of shared clonotypes between healthy human individuals. Clones were sequenced by immunoSEQ multiplex PCR, and TCRdb holds only the in-frame ones, with some missing. The sample includes about 2 million clones, 85% to 95% seen only once; the top ten take roughly 1%. The sample consisted of naive CD8+ T cells sorted from blood. The receptors originated from a young man in good health. Each CDR3 is given with its conserved first and last residue. A D gene is named only where the DNA matches it firmly. Part of the rows lack a size; the others show once, few, many or a class for expanded clones.

D gene | J gene | CDR3 length | V gene | clone size | CDR3 protein | CDR3 DNA
TRBD1 | TRBJ2-1 | 15 | TRBV10-3 | - | CAISETGTGGYEQFF | TGTGCCATCAGTGAGACCGGGACAGGGGGCTATGAGCAGTTCTTC
TRBD1 | TRBJ2-2 | 14 | TRBV29-1 | - | CSVAGTGVTGELFF | TGCAGCGTGGCCGGGACAGGGGTCACCGGGGAGCTGTTTTTT
TRBD2 | TRBJ2-7 | 15 | TRBV7-8 | - | CASLGLAGGAYEQYF | TGTGCCAGCTTAGGACTAGCGGGAGGGGCCTACGAGCAGTACTTC
TRBD2 | TRBJ2-7 | 11 | TRBV25-1 | - | CASSWGGEQYF | TGTGCCAGCAGTTGGGGGGGCGAGCAGTACTTC
TRBD1 | TRBJ1-2 | 15 | TRBV29-1 | - | CSVDRFSGGSYGYTF | TGCAGCGTTGATAGATTTTCAGGGGGAAGCTATGGCTACACCTTC
- | TRBJ2-1 | 16 | TRBV7-9 | - | CASSPQSGDKYNEQFF | TGTGCCAGCAGCCCTCAAAGTGGGGACAAGTACAATGAGCAGTTCTTC
- | TRBJ2-7 | 13 | TRBV7-3 | - | CASSEGHSYEQYF | TGTGCCAGCAGCGAGGGCCATTCCTACGAGCAGTACTTC
TRBD1 | TRBJ2-2 | 14 | TRBV6-1 | - | CASSGITGAGELFF | TGTGCCAGCAGCGGAATAACAGGGGCCGGGGAGCTGTTTTTT
- | TRBJ1-2 | 14 | TRBV28 | - | CASRPPGSNYGYTF | TGTGCCAGCAGACCCCCGGGGTCTAACTATGGCTACACCTTC
- | TRBJ2-7 | 15 | TRBV28 | - | CASSGSGGSSYEQYF | TGTGCCAGCAGTGGGTCCGGAGGGAGCTCCTACGAGCAGTACTTC
- | TRBJ2-7 | 13 | TRBV7-9 | - | CASGTVESYEQYF | TGTGCCAGTGGGACCGTCGAATCCTACGAGCAGTACTTC
TRBD1 | TRBJ2-2 | 15 | TRBV10-3 | few | CAISDGQVNTGELFF | TGTGCCATCAGTGACGGACAGGTGAACACCGGGGAGCTGTTTTTT
- | TRBJ2-1 | 17 | TRBV7-2 | - | CASSLALARTSYNEQFF | TGTGCCAGCAGCTTAGCTCTAGCAAGGACATCCTACAATGAGCAGTTCTTC
- | TRBJ2-2 | 14 | TRBV27 | - | CASSLGQNTGELFF | TGTGCCAGCAGTTTGGGACAAAACACCGGGGAGCTGTTTTTT
TRBD1 | TRBJ2-7 | 17 | TRBV11-2 | - | CASSPQKTGGLGYEQYF | TGTGCCAGCAGCCCCCAAAAAACAGGGGGGTTGGGCTACGAGCAGTACTTC
TRBD2 | TRBJ2-7 | 17 | TRBV28 | once | CASSMGLAGLGSYEQYF | TGTGCCAGCAGTATGGGACTAGCGGGCCTCGGGTCCTACGAGCAGTACTTC
TRBD2 | TRBJ2-3 | 15 | TRBV27 | once | CASSSSGTSGETQYF | TGTGCCAGCAGTTCCTCCGGGACTAGCGGGGAGACGCAGTATTTT
- | TRBJ2-7 | 13 | TRBV7-3 | - | CASSPQDGYEQYF | TGTGCCAGCAGCCCCCAGGACGGCTACGAGCAGTACTTC
- | TRBJ1-2 | 13 | TRBV4-1 | - | CASSQATDYGYTF | TGCGCCAGCAGCCAAGCCACCGACTATGGCTACACCTTC
- | TRBJ2-5 | 13 | TRBV7-2 | - | CASSLGGSETQYF | TGTGCCAGCAGCTTAGGGGGGTCGGAGACCCAGTACTTC
TRBD2 | TRBJ2-3 | 15 | TRBV4-2 | - | CASSQLAGGTDTQYF | TGTGCCAGCAGCCAACTAGCGGGGGGCACAGATACGCAGTATTTT
- | TRBJ1-4 | 15 | TRBV28 | - | CASSLLPAANEKLFF | TGTGCCAGCAGTCTACTACCGGCAGCTAATGAAAAACTGTTTTTT
- | TRBJ1-1 | 14 | TRBV30 | - | CAWSVLTGNTEALF | TGTGCCTGGAGTGTTCTTACAGGGAACACTGAAGCTCTCTTT
- | TRBJ2-1 | 13 | TRBV29-1 | - | CSVGFISYNEQFF | TGCAGCGTAGGATTCATATCCTACAATGAGCAGTTCTTC
- | TRBJ2-7 | 15 | TRBV27 | - | CASSLSTGSAGEQYF | TGTGCCAGCAGTTTATCGACAGGGTCCGCGGGGGAGCAGTACTTC
TRBD2 | TRBJ2-1 | 19 | TRBV2 | - | CASSEDEGSGGNFYNEQFF | TGTGCCAGCAGTGAAGATGAGGGTAGCGGGGGGAATTTCTACAATGAGCAGTTCTTC
- | TRBJ2-7 | 11 | TRBV2 | - | CASRPEYEQYF | TGTGCCAGCAGGCCAGAGTACGAGCAGTACTTC
- | TRBJ1-1 | 13 | TRBV9 | once | CASSGDGNTEAFF | TGTGCCAGCAGCGGGGACGGAAACACTGAAGCTTTCTTT
TRBD1 | TRBJ2-1 | 15 | TRBV5-6 | once | CASSRGQGSYNEQFF | TGTGCCAGCAGCCGGGGACAGGGATCCTACAATGAGCAGTTCTTC
- | TRBJ1-1 | 14 | TRBV7-9 | - | CASSLAALNTEAFF | TGTGCCAGCAGCTTAGCAGCCTTGAACACTGAAGCTTTCTTT
- | TRBJ1-6 | 12 | TRBV30 | - | CAFESLDSPLHF | TGTGCTTTCGAAAGCTTGGATTCACCCCTCCACTTT
TRBD2 | TRBJ2-4 | 15 | TRBV4-2 | - | CASGTSGGPGNIQYF | TGTGCCAGCGGGACTAGCGGGGGGCCCGGAAACATTCAGTACTTC
- | TRBJ2-3 | 14 | TRBV7-9 | - | CASSLEGGTDTQYF | TGTGCCAGCAGCTTAGAGGGCGGCACAGATACGCAGTATTTT
- | TRBJ1-1 | 13 | TRBV27 | - | CASSFQDRSEAFF | TGTGCCAGCAGTTTCCAGGACAGATCAGAAGCTTTCTTT
- | TRBJ1-1 | 12 | TRBV29-1 | - | CSVDLVHTEAFF | TGCAGCGTTGACCTCGTGCACACTGAAGCTTTCTTT
- | TRBJ2-5 | 13 | TRBV6-1 | - | CASSEEDQETQYF | TGTGCCAGCAGTGAAGAGGACCAAGAGACCCAGTACTTC
- | TRBJ1-2 | 15 | TRBV28 | once | CASSSRVSEFYGYTF | TGTGCCAGCAGTTCTAGGGTTTCAGAATTCTATGGCTACACCTTC
- | TRBJ1-3 | 14 | TRBV5-3 | once | CARSSGPCRNTIYF | TGTGCCAGAAGCTCTGGACCATGCAGAAACACCATATATTTT
- | TRBJ2-7 | 13 | TRBV4-1 | - | CASSQDNLGEQYF | TGCGCCAGCAGCCAAGATAACCTGGGGGAGCAGTACTTC
- | TRBJ2-7 | 14 | TRBV2 | - | CASSEGAEGYEQYF | TGTGCCAGCAGTGAAGGAGCGGAAGGGTACGAGCAGTACTTC
TRBD1 | TRBJ1-2 | 14 | TRBV5-1 | - | CASSWTGGGNGYTF | TGCGCCAGCAGCTGGACAGGGGGCGGAAATGGCTACACCTTC
- | TRBJ1-5 | 17 | TRBV29-1 | - | CSARPTGKGVGNQPQHF | TGCAGCGCCAGACCTACAGGGAAGGGGGTGGGCAATCAGCCCCAGCATTTT
- | TRBJ2-1 | 14 | TRBV7-2 | - | CASSLTRTYNEQFF | TGTGCCAGCAGCTTAACCCGGACCTACAATGAGCAGTTCTTC
TRBD1 | TRBJ2-7 | 15 | TRBV4-1 | once | CASSQEDRGGEEQYF | TGCGCCAGCAGCCAAGAGGACAGGGGAGGGGAAGAGCAGTACTTC
- | TRBJ2-5 | 13 | TRBV19 | - | CASSPDLEETQYF | TGTGCCAGTAGTCCCGACTTGGAAGAGACCCAGTACTTC
- | TRBJ2-1 | 14 | TRBV27 | - | CASSLRTEPSEQFF | TGTGCCAGCAGTCTCAGGACAGAGCCGAGTGAGCAGTTCTTC
TRBD1 | TRBJ1-3 | 17 | TRBV25-1 | - | CASSEWGQGWTGNTIYF | TGTGCCAGCAGTGAATGGGGACAGGGCTGGACTGGAAACACCATATATTTT
- | TRBJ1-2 | 14 | TRBV7-9 | - | CASSLSRQVNGYTF | TGTGCCAGCAGCTTATCCCGTCAGGTCAATGGCTACACCTTC
- | TRBJ1-4 | 13 | TRBV18 | few | CASSPDSNEKLFF | TGTGCCAGCTCACCAGACAGTAATGAAAAACTGTTTTTT
- | TRBJ1-3 | 15 | TRBV13 | - | CASSLEVFSGNTIYF | TGTGCCAGCAGCTTAGAGGTCTTCTCTGGAAACACCATATATTTT
TRBD2 | TRBJ2-1 | 16 | TRBV18 | - | CASSPGTSGGYNEQFF | TGTGCCAGCTCACCTGGGACTAGCGGGGGGTACAATGAGCAGTTCTTC
TRBD2 | TRBJ2-2 | 16 | TRBV4-3 | - | CASSQDREGTAGELFF | TGCGCCAGCAGCCAAGATAGGGAGGGAACGGCCGGGGAGCTGTTTTTT